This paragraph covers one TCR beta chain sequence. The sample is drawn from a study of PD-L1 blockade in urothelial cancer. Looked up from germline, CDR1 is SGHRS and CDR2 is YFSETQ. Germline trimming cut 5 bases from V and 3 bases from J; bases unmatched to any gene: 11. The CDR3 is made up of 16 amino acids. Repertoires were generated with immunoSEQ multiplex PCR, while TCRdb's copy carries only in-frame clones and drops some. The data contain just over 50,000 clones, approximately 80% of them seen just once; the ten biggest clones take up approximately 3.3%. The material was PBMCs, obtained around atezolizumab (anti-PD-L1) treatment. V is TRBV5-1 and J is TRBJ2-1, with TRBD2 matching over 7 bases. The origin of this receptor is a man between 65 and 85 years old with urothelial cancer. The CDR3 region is CASRNTRGVVYNEQFF. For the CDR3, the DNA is TGCGCCAGCAGAAACACCCGGGGGGTAGTCTACAATGAGCAGTTCTTC.